This TCR beta chain was profiled in a study of cytotoxic CD8 clonotypes in ibrutinib-treated CLL. Study-level background: The patients comprised 11 relapsed/refractory and roughly 15 treatment-naive cases, roughly 18 IGHV unmutated. Sequenced samples delivered averages of around 250,000 productive templates and roughly 94,000 productive rearrangements.

Depth targeted 1 in 200,000 to 1 in 1 million T cells, averaging about 9.2x coverage per clonotype. The method was immunoSEQ multiplex PCR; TCRdb's version includes in-frame clones alone and lacks a portion of them. The sample shows approximately 120,000 clones, roughly 57% of them seen only once. V shed 1 base and J shed 5 bases, with 5 bases lying between them. From germline, CDR1 is SGHAT and CDR2 FQNNGV. CDR3 length: 12 residues. On this clone: What it binds is unknown.

Study results and caveats: Before falling back toward baseline at progression, clonality had risen at the time of ibrutinib response.

The source of this sequence is a human donor with chronic lymphocytic leukemia. The chain combines TRBV11-2 with TRBJ1-2; D uncertain. This specimen consisted of PBMCs, obtained after 24 months of ibrutinib treatment. The CDR3 nucleotides are TGTGCCAGCAGCTTAGGGACGTATGGCTACACCTTC. The encoded protein is CASSLGTYGYTF.